This T cell receptor (beta chain) comes out of a study of T cell clonality in common variable immunodeficiency. Notes on the study in general: In common variable immunodeficiency, TCR beta chains reportedly carried fewer deletions and N-nucleotide insertions. Patient heterogeneity in the CVID cohort limited correlations between repertoire features and clinical complications.

Diagnosis required reduced IgG, IgA and/or IgM with specific antibody deficiency. For at least one year, all CVID subjects received replacement immunoglobulin. Assay: immunoSEQ multiplex PCR; the TCRdb copy retains only in-frame clones and omits some. The table lists about 34,000 clones, no singletons, with 6.5% to 8% in the top ten. The CDR3 contains 15 residues. Germline trimming cut 5 bases from V and 4 bases from J; bases unmatched to any gene: 8. CDR1 is SGHVS, CDR2 FNYEAQ, per germline. This clone was observed a few times. Its antigen is still unknown. From the germline J gene comes the end of the CDR3, since the read stops 3 residues before it.

The TCR was taken from a human donor with common variable immunodeficiency. The chain links TRBV7-6 to TRBJ2-7; 10 nucleotides match TRBD1. Specimen: peripheral blood mononuclear cells. The covered CDR3 bases are TGTGCCAGCAGCATCGGGACAGGGGTTAGGTACGAG. Protein sequence: CASSIGTGVRYE. In full, the CDR3 is CASSIGTGVRYEQYF.